The 2 T cell receptor beta chains below all came from one sample that was sequenced in a study of T cell clones after liver transplantation (dated by TCRdb to the late 2010s). Read against the paper, the sample's time point label means: pre-transplant. Receptor amplification or capture employed the immunoSEQ multiplex PCR assay. In TCRdb, the immuneACCESS table is reduced to in-frame sequences with V and J assigned. These tables do not hold every clone; where another copy was compared, an unresolved V gene accounts for under half, and the others remain unexplained. Recorded for this sample are about 99,000 clones; roughly 80% of them occurred a single time. The top ten hold 0.85% to 1% of the sample. Sequenced here: CD4+ T cells from blood, sampled before liver transplant. The receptors derive from a human donor who received a liver transplant.

The chain uses TRBV18 and TRBJ2-5; 9 bases line up with TRBD1. The V gene end was trimmed by 3 bases and the J gene end by 1 base; junction bases not matched to a gene: 3. CDR1 and CDR2 from the germline V gene are KGHSH and LQKENI. There are 15 residues in the CDR3. CDR3 nucleotides: TGTGCCAGCTCACCGGGGACAGGGACCCAAGAGACCCAGTACTTC. This translates into CASSPGTGTQETQYF.

This rearrangement joins TRBV18 to TRBJ2-5; perhaps TRBD2 as D (7 bases). There are 15 residues in the CDR3. Trimming stripped 3 bases from V and 5 bases from J, with 16 bases between. The V gene's germline CDR1 is KGHSH and CDR2 LQKENI. The CDR3: CASSPTKGGVETQYF. CDR3 DNA sequence: TGTGCCAGCTCACCGACCAAAGGGGGGGTGGAGACCCAGTACTTC.